These T cell receptor beta chains were read from a single sample in a study of blood T cell repertoires in COVID-19. Profiled with immunoSEQ multiplex PCR; TCRdb holds only in-frame clones, not every one. The table shows about 200,000 clones, with around 79% occurring only once. The material sequenced was peripheral blood. The receptors stem from a man in his fifties or sixties who had recovered from COVID-19. Both conserved end residues are part of each CDR3. A D gene is named only where the DNA matches it firmly. Clone size is shown for a subset of rows, as once, few, many or a class of expanded clone.

size: NA; V: TRBV9; D: TRBD1; J: TRBJ2-3; CDR3: CASSVRQGVDTQYF; DNA: TGTGCCAGCAGCGTAAGACAGGGCGTAGATACGCAGTATTTT
size: NA; V: TRBV7-9; D: NA; J: TRBJ1-2; CDR3: CASSLDGSNYGYTF; DNA: TGTGCCAGCAGCTTAGATGGCTCTAACTATGGCTACACCTTC
size: NA; V: TRBV24-1; D: TRBD2; J: TRBJ2-5; CDR3: CATSSTSGDQETQYF; DNA: TGTGCCACCAGCTCAACTAGCGGGGACCAAGAGACCCAGTACTTC
size: NA; V: TRBV19; D: TRBD2; J: TRBJ2-1; CDR3: CASSRQTSGYNEQFF; DNA: TGTGCCAGTAGTAGGCAGACTAGCGGGTACAATGAGCAGTTCTTC
size: NA; V: TRBV15; D: TRBD1; J: TRBJ1-2; CDR3: CATSRDSTGDGYTF; DNA: TGTGCCACCAGCAGAGATTCGACAGGGGATGGCTACACCTTC
size: NA; V: TRBV5-1; D: TRBD2; J: TRBJ2-3; CDR3: CASSYNSGDTDTQYF; DNA: TGCGCCAGCAGCTATAATAGCGGGGACACAGATACGCAGTATTTT
size: NA; V: TRBV7-8; D: TRBD1; J: TRBJ2-7; CDR3: CASSRDRVPYF; DNA: TGTGCCAGCAGCCGGGACAGGGTGCCTTACTTC
size: few; V: TRBV4-1; D: TRBD1; J: TRBJ1-1; CDR3: CASSQSGTGSRTEAFF; DNA: TGCGCCAGCAGCCAAAGTGGGACAGGATCCCGAACTGAAGCTTTCTTT
size: NA; V: TRBV4-1; D: NA; J: TRBJ2-7; CDR3: CASSLDFSYEQYF; DNA: TGCGCCAGCAGCCTTGACTTTTCCTACGAGCAGTACTTC
size: NA; V: TRBV19; D: NA; J: TRBJ2-3; CDR3: CASSTQGKDTQYF; DNA: TGTGCCAGTAGTACACAGGGAAAGGATACGCAGTATTTT
size: NA; V: TRBV6-5; D: NA; J: TRBJ2-7; CDR3: CASSLQIHSGYEQYF; DNA: TGTGCCAGCTCTCTACAGATACACTCAGGCTACGAGCAGTACTTC
size: NA; V: TRBV21-1; D: NA; J: TRBJ1-6; CDR3: CASSKVQGANSPLHF; DNA: TGTGCCAGCAGCAAAGTCCAGGGGGCCAATTCACCCCTCCACTTT
size: few; V: TRBV4-2; D: TRBD2; J: TRBJ2-1; CDR3: CASSRSSRTSTVEQFF; DNA: TGTGCCAGCAGCCGTAGTTCAAGGACTAGTACCGTCGAGCAGTTCTTC
size: NA; V: TRBV7-2; D: TRBD1; J: TRBJ2-1; CDR3: CASSLDSGGARNEQFF; DNA: TGTGCCAGCAGCTTAGACTCAGGGGGCGCCCGGAATGAGCAGTTCTTC